This TCR beta chain was sequenced during a study of blood T cell repertoires in COVID-19. Study-level background: Samples came from the United States, Italy and Spain, spanning acute and convalescent COVID-19.

Authors' data handling: Reference gene primers were amplified, and this amplification served to estimate nucleated cell counts. The assay was immunoSEQ multiplex PCR, and TCRdb's table has in-frame clones only and misses some. V and J calls and clone size are given by that table; D and trimming were obtained from the DNA. The profile shows tens of thousands of clones, nearly 95% of them singletons. This CDR3 is built from 13 residues. CDR1 and CDR2 (germline): SGHRS, YFSETQ. J was trimmed by 7 bases and V by 2 bases; bases with no gene match: 3. The sequence came from a human donor with active COVID-19. The donor label of this sample is uncertain. The chain couples TRBV5-1 to TRBJ2-1; 7 bases agree with TRBD2. Sequenced input: peripheral blood. CDR3 sequence reads: CASSFPAGNEQFF. The CDR3 DNA follows: TGCGCCAGCAGCTTTCCAGCGGGGAATGAGCAGTTCTTC.